The present T cell receptor (beta chain) was sequenced within a study of T cell changes during pregnancy in multiple sclerosis. Using immunoSEQ multiplex PCR, the repertoire was profiled, and TCRdb retains in-frame clones only, with some absent. The sample includes about 41,000 clones, around nine tenths of them seen just once. The V and J ends lost 5 bases and 2 bases, in that order; junction bases with no gene match: 3. Germline CDR1 SQVTM, CDR2 ANQGSEA. The CDR3 runs 12 residues. The TCR comes from a female donor with multiple sclerosis, enrolled in a pregnancy study. The chain carries TRBV29-1 and TRBJ2-7; 7 bases align to TRBD2. Sequencing was performed on CD8+ T cells from peripheral blood mononuclear cells, taken in the third trimester of pregnancy. CDR3 protein: CSVSGLAYEQYF. The CDR3 bases are TGCAGCGTTTCCGGACTAGCCTACGAGCAGTACTTC.